Shown below are 15 T cell receptor beta chains from a single sample sequenced in a study of tumor-infiltrating lymphocytes in localized non-small cell lung cancer. TCRdb keeps only in-frame clones here, not all; method: immunoSEQ multiplex PCR. This table holds around 17,000 clones, under 80% found once. The material sequenced was lung tumor tissue. These receptors all stem from a human donor with non-small cell lung cancer.

The rearrangement uses TRBV6-6 and TRBJ2-1, with unresolved D. The CDR3 loop spans 12 amino acids. Deletions cut 8 bases from V and 8 bases from J, with 13 bases between. Germline CDR1 and CDR2: MNHNY and SVGAGI (reference sequence). As DNA, the CDR3 is TGTGCCAGCTTGAGCCTGCCCGATGAGCAGTTCTTC. Translating it yields CASLSLPDEQFF.

The rearrangement joins TRBV19 to TRBJ2-4; TRBD1 aligns across 9 bases. Germline values: CDR1 LNHDA, CDR2 SQIVND (reference sequence). The J segment lost 6 bases and the V segment lost 2 bases, leaving 8 bases of the junction unmatched. The CDR3 consists of 16 residues. The DNA of the CDR3 is TGTGCCAGTAGTATATCATCCGGGACAGGGAGAAACATTCAGTACTTC. Encoded protein: CASSISSGTGRNIQYF.

The rearrangement uses TRBV6-5 and TRBJ2-7; D may be TRBD1 or TRBD2 (5 bases each). This CDR3 has 14 residues. Per the germline V gene, CDR1 is MNHEY and CDR2 is SVGAGI. Trimming pared 6 bases from V and 0 bases from J, leaving 12 bases between. The chain's CDR3 is CASSRDASSYEQYF. CDR3 DNA sequence: TGTGCCAGCAGCCGGGACGCCTCCTCCTACGAGCAGTACTTC.

The V and J genes are TRBV4-1 and TRBJ2-7; tentatively, D is TRBD2 (5 bases). Germline loops: CDR1 MGHRA, CDR2 YSYEKL. The CDR3 consists of 15 residues. The V and J ends lost 0 bases and 0 bases respectively, with 9 bases between them. CDR3 residues: CASSQENSGSYEQYF. The CDR3 nucleotides are TGCGCCAGCAGCCAAGAAAACAGCGGCTCCTACGAGCAGTACTTC.

This clone was recorded only once. The chain is built from TRBV2 and TRBJ2-2; TRBD2 matches 10 bases. V shed 5 bases and J 7 bases; nucleotides not matched to a gene: 7. The CDR3 contains 15 residues. Germline CDR1 and CDR2: SNHLY and FYNNEI. CDR3 coding DNA: TGTGCCAGCAGTTTTAGTCTAGCGGGAGTCGGGGAGCTGTTTTTT. This translates into CASSFSLAGVGELFF. The full variable domain, with the rest looked up from reference TRBV2 and TRBJ2-2, is EPEVTQTPSHQVTQMGQEVILRCVPISNHLYFYWYRQILGQKVEFLVSFYNNEISEKSEIFDDQFSVERPDGSNFTLKIRSTKLEDSAMYFCASSFSLAGVGELFFGEGSRLTVL.

The chain uses TRBV30 and TRBJ2-5, with D perhaps TRBD2 (5 bases). Germline V gene sequence: CDR1 GTSNPN, CDR2 SVGIG (reference sequence). Trimming cost V 7 bases and J 9 bases, with 15 bases left between them. CDR3 length: 11 residues. The CDR3 loop reads CASGGGSAQYF. Written as DNA, the CDR3 is TGTGCCTCCGGAGGCGGTTCGGCCCAGTACTTC. Variable domain in full (rest from reference TRBV30 and TRBJ2-5): SQTIHQWPATLVQPVGSPLSLECTVEGTSNPNLYWYRQAAGRGLQLLFYSVGIGQISSEVPQNLSASRPQDRQFILSSKKLLLSDSGFYLCASGGGSAQYFGPGTRLLVL.

The rearrangement joins TRBV5-1 to TRBJ2-2; 10 bases fit TRBD2. Germline CDR1 reads SGHRS; CDR2 reads YFSETQ. The CDR3 covers 18 residues. The V gene end was trimmed by 1 base and the J gene end by 7 bases; junction bases not matched to a gene: 13. The CDR3 DNA reads TGCGCCAGCAGCTTGCAGTTAGCGGGAGGACGAAGGGGCGGGGAGCTGTTTTTT. Its protein is CASSLQLAGGRRGGELFF.

The chain links TRBV5-1 to TRBJ1-1; D is unresolved. V lost 4 bases to trimming and J lost 11 bases, with 18 bases between them. Germline-derived CDR1 and CDR2 are SGHRS and YFSETQ. The CDR3 totals 13 residues. The CDR3 protein is CASSTTPYMYAFF. The CDR3 DNA is TGCGCCAGCAGCACAACTCCCTATATGTACGCTTTCTTT.

The chain employs TRBV30 and TRBJ2-7; 7 nucleotides agree with TRBD1. Trimming cost V 5 bases and J 0 bases; bases outside gene matches: 7. CDR1 and CDR2 from the germline V gene are GTSNPN and SVGIG (reference sequence). This CDR3 is 14 amino acids long. The CDR3: CAWSTGYGSYEQYF. The CDR3 DNA reads TGTGCCTGGTCGACAGGGTACGGCTCCTACGAGCAGTACTTC.

This chain joins TRBV5-1 and TRBJ2-7, with D hard to call. Per germline, CDR1 SGHRS and CDR2 YFSETQ. The CDR3 runs to 15 residues. V was cut by 0 bases and J by 2 bases, with 12 bases left in between. The CDR3 sequence is CASSLVGGVTYEQYF. In nucleotides, the CDR3 is TGCGCCAGCAGCTTGGTTGGTGGGGTGACCTACGAGCAGTACTTC.

The chain combines TRBV7-3 with TRBJ2-2, with 8 bases aligning to TRBD2. The V gene end was trimmed by 3 bases and the J gene end by 5 bases; junction bases not matched to a gene: 8. Germline V CDR1 and CDR2: SGHTA, FQGTGA. CDR3 length: 16 residues. CDR3 bases: TGTGCCAGCAGCTTGCGAGCGGGAGCAGGGACCGGGGAGCTGTTTTTT. It yields the protein CASSLRAGAGTGELFF.

The V and J genes are TRBV30 and TRBJ1-6, with 7 bases that match TRBD1. J lost 10 bases, V lost 4 bases, and 16 bases had no gene match. The CDR3 sequence is 16 residues long. Germline CDR1 reads GTSNPN; CDR2 reads SVGIG (reference sequence). The CDR3: CAWTGPGGVTGSPLHF. CDR3 nucleotide sequence: TGTGCCTGGACCGGACCAGGGGGAGTAACGGGATCACCCCTCCACTTT.

The CDR3, as DNA: TGCGCCAGCAGCCAAGATTGGCAGGGTAGGTCAATCGAGACCCAGTACTTC. This sequence encodes CASSQDWQGRSIETQYF. V gene TRBV4-1 combines with J gene TRBJ2-5; tentatively, D is TRBD1 (5 bases). The germline V and J ends were trimmed by 0 bases and 5 bases, with 19 bases remaining between them. Germline V lookup: CDR1 MGHRA, CDR2 YSYEKL. The CDR3 totals 17 residues.

The chain combines TRBV28 with TRBJ2-1; D could derive from TRBD1 or TRBD2 (5 bases each). The germline V gene encodes CDR1 MDHEN and CDR2 SYDVKM. V lost 11 bases, J lost 4 bases, and 15 bases lay in between. The CDR3 consists of 13 residues. The CDR3 loop is CASNGDLYNEQFF. DNA of the CDR3: TGTGCCTCCAATGGGGACCTGTACAATGAGCAGTTCTTC.

CDR3 amino acids: CASAGTVPGELFF. The CDR3 region has the DNA TGTGCTAGTGCCGGGACAGTTCCCGGGGAGCTGTTTTTT. J is TRBJ2-2 and V is TRBV7-7; 7 nucleotides line up with TRBD1. The CDR3 consists of 13 residues. The germline V gene encodes CDR1 SSHAT and CDR2 FNYEAQ (reference sequence).